These T cell receptor beta chains were read from a single sample in a study of blood T cell repertoires in COVID-19. Only in-frame clones appear in the TCRdb table, and some are missing; sequencing was by immunoSEQ multiplex PCR. Of some 110,000 clones listed, around 80% were seen once; the top ten hold roughly 2.7%. The sample comprised peripheral blood. These receptors originate from a man over 45 with acute or convalescent COVID-19. The CDR3 runs from the conserved cysteine through the conserved F or W. D genes are given only for firm matches. The size of a clone is reported for some rows only, either as once, few or many, or as a class for expanded clones.

NA | TRBD2 | TRBJ2-7 | TRBV28 | CASSEAGNSGIYEQYF | TGTGCCAGCAGTGAGGCAGGGAATAGCGGGATTTACGAGCAGTACTTC
NA | NA | TRBJ2-2 | TRBV7-8 | CASSLALSRNTGELFF | TGTGCCAGCAGCCTAGCCCTTTCGCGAAACACCGGGGAGCTGTTTTTT
few | NA | TRBJ2-7 | TRBV11-2 | CASSLDGAIASYEQYF | TGTGCCAGCAGCTTAGATGGGGCAATCGCTTCCTACGAGCAGTACTTC
NA | NA | TRBJ1-5 | TRBV4-1 | CASSRMSGGQPQHF | TGCGCCAGCAGCCGAATGTCGGGGGGTCAGCCCCAGCATTTT
NA | NA | TRBJ2-2 | TRBV7-6 | CASSLRGLSNTGELFF | TGTGCCAGCAGCCTCCGAGGACTTTCGAACACCGGGGAGCTGTTTTTT
NA | TRBD2 | TRBJ2-3 | TRBV7-9 | CASSSERGSTDTQYF | TGTGCCAGCAGCTCAGAGCGGGGGAGCACAGATACGCAGTATTTT
NA | TRBD2 | TRBJ2-1 | TRBV19 | CAVGWTSGNNEQFF | TGTGCGGTGGGTTGGACTAGCGGGAACAATGAGCAGTTCTTC
NA | TRBD2 | TRBJ2-3 | TRBV28 | CASSFTWGGASRRTDTQYF | TGTGCCAGCAGCTTTACCTGGGGAGGGGCTAGCAGACGCACAGATACGCAGTATTTT
NA | NA | TRBJ2-7 | TRBV27 | CASSLARGYEQYF | TGTGCCAGCAGTTTGGCTCGGGGCTACGAGCAGTACTTC
NA | TRBD2 | TRBJ2-1 | TRBV11-3 | CASSFLAGPYNEQFF | TGTGCCAGCAGTTTTCTAGCGGGGCCCTACAATGAGCAGTTCTTC
many | TRBD2 | TRBJ2-7 | TRBV7-6 | CASSLWASGTYEQYF | TGTGCCAGCAGCTTATGGGCTAGCGGGACCTACGAGCAGTACTTC
few | NA | TRBJ1-2 | TRBV3-1/TRBV3-2 | CASSQDLTRSNYGYTF | TGTGCCAGCAGCCAAGATCTAACCAGGTCTAACTATGGCTACACCTTC
NA | NA | TRBJ2-5 | TRBV4-1 | CASSQATSLTHQETQYF | TGCGCCAGCAGCCAGGCGACTAGTCTAACGCACCAAGAGACCCAGTACTTC
few | TRBD2 | TRBJ2-3 | TRBV30 | CAGGGEADTQYF | TGTGCCGGCGGGGGGGAGGCAGATACGCAGTATTTT
NA | NA | TRBJ2-1 | TRBV27 | CASSYRTVNEQFF | TGTGCCAGCAGTTATAGGACAGTCAATGAGCAGTTCTTC
few | TRBD1 | TRBJ1-2 | TRBV4-1 | CASSQPGQVYGYTF | TGCGCCAGCAGCCAACCGGGACAGGTCTATGGCTACACCTTC
NA | NA | TRBJ2-1 | TRBV4-2 | CASSPGASGSSYNEQFF | TGTGCCAGCAGTCCGGGGGCTAGCGGTAGCTCCTACAATGAGCAGTTCTTC
few | TRBD2 | TRBJ2-7 | TRBV6-5 | CASRRAGTSFDEQYF | TGTGCCAGCAGGAGGGCCGGGACTAGCTTCGACGAGCAGTACTTC
NA | TRBD1 | TRBJ1-1 | TRBV7-8 | CASSLNRGNVGTEAFF | TGTGCCAGCAGCTTAAACAGGGGCAATGTGGGCACTGAAGCTTTCTTT
NA | NA | TRBJ1-3 | TRBV29-1 | CSAHDGGRIIGNTIYF | TGCAGCGCCCATGATGGGGGGAGAATTATTGGAAACACCATATATTTT
NA | NA | TRBJ2-1 | TRBV9 | CASSVGGSSLSYNEQFF | TGTGCCAGCAGCGTAGGAGGGAGTAGCCTCTCCTACAATGAGCAGTTCTTC
NA | NA | TRBJ2-7 | TRBV27 | CASSLSRGSWSYEQYF | TGTGCCAGCAGTTTAAGCCGCGGTAGTTGGAGCTACGAGCAGTACTTC
NA | NA | TRBJ1-1 | TRBV29-1 | CSFRDTNTEAFF | TGCAGCTTCCGGGACACGAACACTGAAGCTTTCTTT
NA | TRBD1 | TRBJ2-3 | TRBV28 | CASIRGPDTDTQYF | TGTGCCAGCATCAGGGGGCCGGACACAGATACGCAGTATTTT
NA | NA | TRBJ1-5 | TRBV19 | CASSTDRNQPQHF | TGTGCCAGTAGTACCGACAGGAATCAGCCCCAGCATTTT
once | NA | TRBJ2-7 | TRBV28 | CASSLAEEGSYEQYF | TGTGCCAGCAGTTTAGCGGAGGAGGGCTCCTACGAGCAGTACTTC
NA | TRBD1 | TRBJ1-2 | TRBV6-1 | CASSEVDRVGGYTF | TGTGCCAGCAGTGAAGTGGACAGGGTGGGAGGCTACACCTTC
NA | TRBD2 | TRBJ2-7 | TRBV29-1 | CSVGSGRKNEQYF | TGCAGCGTTGGCAGCGGGAGAAAAAACGAGCAGTACTTC
once | NA | TRBJ1-5 | TRBV10-2 | CASSDAQGNQPQHF | TGCGCCAGCAGTGATGCTCAGGGTAATCAGCCCCAGCATTTT
NA | NA | TRBJ2-7 | TRBV5-6 | CASSFPTLNYEQYF | TGTGCCAGCAGCTTCCCTACCCTGAATTACGAGCAGTACTTC
NA | NA | TRBJ2-1 | TRBV11-2 | CASSYGAGSYNEQFF | TGTGCCAGCAGCTATGGGGCGGGATCCTACAATGAGCAGTTCTTC
NA | NA | TRBJ1-6 | TRBV6-5 | CASSYFDNSPLHF | TGTGCCAGCAGTTACTTCGATAATTCACCCCTCCACTTT
NA | TRBD1 | TRBJ1-2 | TRBV29-1 | CSVDPDREDYGYTF | TGCAGCGTTGACCCGGACAGGGAGGACTATGGCTACACCTTC
NA | TRBD2 | TRBJ2-7 | TRBV4-2 | CASSPRAGDSYEQYF | TGTGCCAGCAGCCCCCGCGCGGGGGACTCCTACGAGCAGTACTTC
NA | TRBD2 | TRBJ2-5 | TRBV6-4 | CASTRRLAGQIGVETQYF | TGTGCCAGCACCAGAAGACTAGCGGGGCAAATAGGGGTCGAGACCCAGTACTTC
NA | NA | TRBJ1-5 | TRBV5-5 | CASSAGGYNQPQHF | TGTGCCAGCAGCGCGGGCGGCTACAATCAGCCCCAGCATTTT
NA | TRBD2 | TRBJ2-3 | TRBV28 | CASRGLAGGSDTQYF | TGTGCCAGCAGGGGACTAGCAGGGGGAAGTGATACGCAGTATTTT
once | TRBD2 | TRBJ2-7 | TRBV18 | CASSGEGSYEQYF | TGTGCCAGCTCAGGGGAGGGCTCCTACGAGCAGTACTTC
NA | NA | TRBJ2-1 | TRBV6-5 | CASRWEAYNEQFF | TGTGCCAGCCGGTGGGAGGCCTACAATGAGCAGTTCTTC
NA | TRBD1 | TRBJ1-2 | TRBV19 | CARMGGTAELSNYGYTF | TGTGCCAGGATGGGCGGGACAGCCGAACTATCTAACTATGGCTACACCTTC
NA | NA | TRBJ1-1 | TRBV2 | CATHRSEVTEAFF | TGTGCCACCCACAGGTCCGAGGTCACTGAAGCTTTCTTT
NA | NA | TRBJ2-7 | TRBV3-1/TRBV3-2 | CASSFMTRGGTEQYF | TGTGCCAGCAGCTTTATGACTAGAGGTGGCACAGAGCAGTACTTC
NA | NA | TRBJ1-5 | TRBV10-2 | CASAPGLGQPQHF | TGCGCCAGCGCCCCAGGGCTAGGTCAGCCCCAGCATTTT
NA | NA | TRBJ1-2 | TRBV11-2 | CASSTTADSFYGYTF | TGTGCCAGCAGCACCACAGCGGACAGCTTCTATGGCTACACCTTC
NA | NA | TRBJ2-5 | TRBV4-1 | CASSRSGVDETQYF | TGCGCCAGCAGCCGTTCGGGGGTTGATGAGACCCAGTACTTC
NA | NA | TRBJ1-1 | TRBV21-1 | CASSKEKGTTNTEAFF | TGTGCCAGCAGCAAAGAGAAAGGGACAACAAACACTGAAGCTTTCTTT
NA | NA | TRBJ2-7 | TRBV27 | CASSLSMHGTYEQYF | TGTGCCAGCAGTTTATCAATGCACGGGACCTACGAGCAGTACTTC
NA | NA | TRBJ2-5 | TRBV7-9 | CASSTRGLYQETQYF | TGTGCCAGCAGCACCCGAGGGCTGTACCAAGAGACCCAGTACTTC
NA | TRBD2 | TRBJ2-7 | TRBV14 | CASSRWLAGNYEQYF | TGTGCCAGCAGCCGTTGGCTAGCGGGAAACTACGAGCAGTACTTC
NA | TRBD1 | TRBJ1-3 | TRBV5-6 | CASSLSGQPDTIYF | TGTGCCAGCAGCCTTTCGGGACAGCCGGACACCATATATTTT
NA | TRBD1 | TRBJ2-7 | TRBV6-5 | CASTYGGTGVGEQYF | TGTGCCAGCACCTACGGCGGGACAGGGGTTGGCGAGCAGTACTTC
NA | TRBD2 | TRBJ2-1 | TRBV28 | CASSLRLAANEQFF | TGTGCCAGCAGTTTAAGACTAGCGGCTAATGAGCAGTTCTTC
NA | NA | TRBJ2-7 | TRBV5-6 | CASSPRAREQYF | TGTGCCAGCAGCCCCAGGGCGCGGGAGCAGTACTTC